This is a list of T cell receptor beta chains from one sample in a study of cytomegalovirus exposure and HLA in healthy donors. Sequencing was performed with immunoSEQ multiplex PCR; in TCRdb, only in-frame clones are kept and a portion is missing. The table lists roughly 120,000 clones, around 94% of them singletons. The sample was PBMCs. Every receptor here comes from a woman aged 18-35 years in good health and CMV-seronegative. Both conserved end residues are part of each CDR3. The D gene is left open where the match is weak. Not all rows give a size; the values are once, few, many and, for expanded clones, a class.

TRBJ1-2	TRBV30	-	-	CAWSVPFPRGGYTF	TGTGCCTGGAGTGTACCATTCCCCCGGGGTGGCTACACCTTC
TRBJ2-1	TRBV9	once	-	CASSVRVGNEQFF	TGTGCCAGCAGCGTCCGAGTTGGCAATGAGCAGTTCTTC
TRBJ1-4	TRBV5-1	-	-	CASSLGDFNEKLFF	TGCGCCAGCAGCTTGGGAGATTTTAATGAAAAACTGTTTTTT
TRBJ2-6	TRBV5-4	-	TRBD1	CASSWPGQISGANVLTF	TGTGCCAGCAGCTGGCCGGGACAGATCTCTGGGGCCAACGTCCTGACTTTC
TRBJ1-1	TRBV30	-	-	CAWSVGGWGLNTEAFF	TGTGCCTGGAGTGTGGGTGGCTGGGGGCTGAACACTGAAGCTTTCTTT
TRBJ2-7	TRBV6-1	few	TRBD1	CASSPTGTAAYEQYF	TGTGCCAGCAGCCCAACCGGGACAGCGGCCTACGAGCAGTACTTC
TRBJ1-2	TRBV4-1	-	-	CASSQSSGTIYGYTF	TGCGCCAGCAGCCAGAGCTCCGGGACTATCTATGGCTACACCTTC
TRBJ2-1	TRBV11-2	few	-	CASSSRGNEQFF	TGTGCCAGCAGCTCCAGGGGCAATGAGCAGTTCTTC
TRBJ2-5	TRBV27	once	-	CASSLPVKETQYF	TGTGCCAGCAGTTTACCAGTAAAAGAGACCCAGTACTTC
TRBJ2-7	TRBV28	-	TRBD2	CASTLRGGYPSYEQYF	TGTGCCAGCACCCTACGGGGAGGGTATCCCTCCTACGAGCAGTACTTC
TRBJ2-1	TRBV4-1	-	-	CASSQVGGGSYNEQFF	TGCGCCAGCAGCCAAGTGGGAGGGGGCTCCTACAATGAGCAGTTCTTC
TRBJ1-5	TRBV28	-	TRBD1	CASTNTGGYQPQHF	TGTGCCAGCACCAATACAGGGGGCTACCAGCCCCAGCATTTT
TRBJ1-2	TRBV19	-	-	CASSIRGGWYGYTF	TGTGCCAGTAGTATCCGCGGGGGCTGGTATGGCTACACCTTC
TRBJ2-3	TRBV28	-	-	CASSPSRNTQYF	TGTGCCAGCAGTCCGTCTAGGAATACGCAGTATTTT
TRBJ1-5	TRBV6-6	-	TRBD1	CASTDTGDRNQPQHF	TGTGCCAGCACTGACACAGGGGACCGCAATCAGCCCCAGCATTTT
TRBJ2-7	TRBV19	-	TRBD2	CASSTTSGGTYEQYF	TGTGCCAGTAGTACAACTAGCGGGGGTACTTACGAGCAGTACTTC
TRBJ1-1	TRBV2	-	-	CASRRLGLGTEAFF	TGTGCCAGCCGCCGCCTCGGACTTGGCACTGAAGCTTTCTTT
TRBJ2-2	TRBV30	-	-	CAWSVGGRLTPGELFF	TGTGCCTGGAGTGTCGGTGGGAGACTGACTCCCGGGGAGCTGTTTTTT
TRBJ1-5	TRBV6-6	-	-	CASRLRQDGHQPQHF	TGTGCCAGCAGACTCCGACAGGATGGTCATCAGCCCCAGCATTTT
TRBJ1-5	TRBV5-1	-	TRBD1	CASSLGDSDNQPQHF	TGCGCCAGCAGCTTGGGGGACAGCGATAATCAGCCCCAGCATTTT
TRBJ2-5	TRBV6-5	-	-	CASSYSQAQETQYF	TGTGCCAGCAGTTACTCTCAGGCCCAAGAGACCCAGTACTTC
TRBJ2-7	TRBV10-3	-	TRBD1	CAISLQGDEQYF	TGTGCCATCAGTTTACAGGGGGACGAGCAGTACTTC
TRBJ1-1	TRBV7-9	-	-	CASSLPPGHEAFF	TGTGCCAGCAGCTTGCCCCCGGGACATGAAGCTTTCTTT
TRBJ2-1	TRBV7-9	-	TRBD2	CASSPTSGGHLIF	TGTGCCAGCAGCCCGACTAGCGGGGGCCATCTAATCTTC
TRBJ1-5	TRBV28	-	TRBD1	CASSLYRGPGQPQHF	TGTGCCAGCAGTTTATACAGGGGGCCCGGTCAGCCCCAGCATTTT
TRBJ2-2	TRBV9	-	-	CASSPSVGHENTGELFF	TGTGCCAGCAGCCCCTCCGTAGGACATGAGAACACCGGGGAGCTGTTTTTT
TRBJ2-5	TRBV5-1	-	-	CASSPLKQGQETQYF	TGCGCCAGCAGCCCTTTAAAACAGGGCCAAGAGACCCAGTACTTC
TRBJ1-1	TRBV5-1	-	TRBD1	CASSQTGGNAEAFF	TGCGCCAGCAGCCAGACAGGGGGGAACGCTGAAGCTTTCTTT
TRBJ2-2	TRBV10-2	-	-	CASVEGLAGELFF	TGCGCCAGCGTGGAGGGTTTAGCCGGGGAGCTGTTTTTT
TRBJ2-6	TRBV11-2	-	TRBD1	CASSLYRGTGGGGANVLTF	TGTGCCAGCAGCTTATATAGAGGAACAGGGGGCGGTGGGGCCAACGTCCTGACTTTC
TRBJ2-7	TRBV7-2	-	TRBD1	CASSLRDRDYEQYF	TGTGCCAGCAGCTTGAGGGACAGAGACTACGAGCAGTACTTC
TRBJ1-2	TRBV6-1	few	-	CASTDRSNYGYTF	TGTGCCAGCACAGACAGAAGTAACTATGGCTACACCTTC
TRBJ1-2	TRBV30	-	-	CAWHLPGTTYGYTF	TGTGCCTGGCACCTCCCCGGGACAACATATGGCTACACCTTC
TRBJ2-7	TRBV2	-	TRBD2	CASAGVNSYEQYF	TGTGCCAGCGCGGGGGTCAACTCCTACGAGCAGTACTTC
TRBJ2-2	TRBV5-1	-	TRBD2	CASSPKQPIRTSPTGELFF	TGCGCCAGCAGCCCCAAACAACCCATCAGGACTAGTCCCACCGGGGAGCTGTTTTTT
TRBJ2-1	TRBV7-9	once	-	CASSLSTGLNNEQFF	TGTGCCAGCAGTTTATCAACAGGGTTAAACAATGAGCAGTTCTTC
TRBJ2-7	TRBV28	-	-	CASSGGDIAYEQYF	TGTGCCAGCAGTGGGGGGGACATTGCCTACGAGCAGTACTTC
TRBJ1-5	TRBV19	once	-	CASKTRPFSNQPQHF	TGTGCCAGTAAAACGCGGCCCTTTAGCAATCAGCCCCAGCATTTT
TRBJ1-6	TRBV25-1	-	-	CASSETGILHF	TGTGCCAGCAGTGAGACAGGAATCCTCCACTTT
TRBJ1-2	TRBV4-1	-	-	CASSHLRGGYTF	TGCGCCAGCAGCCACTTAAGGGGCGGCTACACCTTC
TRBJ2-3	TRBV28	-	TRBD2	CASSIGGDGDTQYF	TGTGCCAGCAGTATCGGGGGGGATGGGGATACGCAGTATTTT
TRBJ1-3	TRBV27	-	-	CASSFAGGNTIYF	TGTGCCAGCAGTTTTGCAGGGGGAAACACCATATATTTT
TRBJ2-3	TRBV11-1	-	TRBD1	CASSPEDRPPDTQYF	TGTGCCAGCAGCCCTGAGGACAGGCCCCCAGATACGCAGTATTTT
TRBJ2-1	TRBV9	-	-	CASSVSAPGYNEQFF	TGTGCCAGCAGCGTATCCGCCCCAGGCTACAATGAGCAGTTCTTC
TRBJ2-4	TRBV7-2	-	-	CASSLLAGTQNIQYF	TGTGCCAGCAGCTTACTGGCAGGGACTCAAAACATTCAGTACTTC
TRBJ2-1	TRBV7-3	-	-	CASSLRASSGDEQFF	TGTGCCAGCAGCTTAAGGGCTTCCTCCGGGGATGAGCAGTTCTTC
TRBJ2-5	TRBV5-1	-	-	CASSLGSNRAFETQYF	TGCGCCAGCAGCTTGGGTAGTAACAGGGCTTTTGAGACCCAGTACTTC
TRBJ1-1	TRBV6-5	-	-	CASSYSIYQGGTEAFF	TGTGCCAGCAGTTACTCGATCTATCAGGGCGGCACTGAAGCTTTCTTT
TRBJ2-3	TRBV5-1	-	-	CASSLTPNADTQYF	TGCGCCAGCAGCTTGACCCCTAATGCAGATACGCAGTATTTT